This T cell receptor beta chain was found in a study of blood T cell repertoires in COVID-19. As for the study in general: In each case, the material was cDNA or gDNA derived from T cells, B-cell-depleted T cells, or PBMCs.

Per the original methods: Amplified reference gene primers provided the basis for estimating nucleated cell counts. Sequenced by immunoSEQ multiplex PCR; TCRdb stores in-frame clones only, minus some. V and J calls and clone size are given by that table; D and trimming were obtained from the DNA. The sample carries under 300,000 clones, 90% to 95% recorded once. The age range of participants was about 18 to 90 years, with residence in approximately 25 US areas. Cohort 3 donors counted as recovered after two negative PCRs, clearance, or resolved symptoms. The sequence derives from a woman aged 18-35 years who had recovered from COVID-19. What was sequenced was PBMCs or T cells enriched from blood (not recorded which).

The CDR3 DNA reads as TGTGCCAGCAGTGACGCTAGGGGGTACAATGAGCAGTTCTTC. Its translation is CASSDARGYNEQFF. The chain carries TRBV2 and TRBJ2-1; tentative D call: TRBD1 (6 bases). Trimming stripped 3 bases from V and 4 bases from J, with 10 bases between. Germline V CDR1 and CDR2: SNHLY, FYNNEI. The CDR3 is made up of 14 amino acids.